These 29 T cell receptor beta chains were all obtained from the same sample, sequenced in a study of CD8 T cells in Susac syndrome. Random hexamers were used to reverse transcribe the RNA input (about 0.5 to 1 ug). Each CDR3 protein is one row after TCRdb ran MiXCR on the immunoSEQ multiplex PCR reads. This sample has about 200,000 distinct CDR3 sequences, with approximately 95% found just once. Source material: CD4+ T cells from PBMCs. The source of these receptors is a human donor in good health.

V is TRBV29-1 and J is TRBJ1-1; no firm D call. Germline V gives CDR1 SQVTM, CDR2 ANQGSEA. Trimming pared 4 bases from V and 0 bases from J, leaving 9 bases between. The CDR3 has 13 amino acids. The CDR3, as DNA: TGCAGCGTTGTGGGTCTCATGAACACTGAAGCTTTCTTT. This encodes CSVVGLMNTEAFF.

The chain combines TRBV14 with TRBJ2-3; 12 bases match TRBD2. Unmatched junction bases numbered 3, after V lost 0 bases and J lost 2 bases. The CDR3 is 17 residues long. Germline CDR1 is SGHDN and CDR2 is FVKESK. CDR3 in amino acids: CASSQDGLAGITDTQYF. The CDR3 region has the DNA TGTGCCAGCAGCCAAGATGGACTAGCGGGGATCACAGATACGCAGTATTTT.

The V gene is TRBV5-1, the J gene TRBJ2-1; no clear D gene. Germline V gives CDR1 SGHRS, CDR2 YFSETQ. V gave up 0 bases and J gave up 6 bases, with 19 bases separating them. This CDR3 region has 17 residues. CDR3 in DNA: TGCGCCAGCAGCTTGGGCGTTTATGGGTTCCTCGGCAATGAGCAGTTCTTC. It encodes CASSLGVYGFLGNEQFF.

V gene TRBV29-1 combines with J gene TRBJ2-2; D possibly corresponds to TRBD2 (5 bases). Germline lookup yields CDR1 SQVTM and CDR2 ANQGSEA. There are 15 residues in the CDR3. The V end lost 1 base, the J end lost 6 bases, and 15 bases lay between the germline ends. The CDR3 region has the DNA TGCAGCGTTGAAGGCGTCCGACGGGGAGCCGGGGAGCTGTTTTTT. It encodes CSVEGVRRGAGELFF.

This rearrangement joins TRBV25-1 to TRBJ2-2; D is perhaps TRBD1 (5 bases). Trimming shortened V by 2 bases and J by 1 base, and 8 bases separated the two germline ends. The CDR3 is 15 residues long. Germline CDR1 is MGHDK and CDR2 is SYGVNS. DNA for the CDR3: TGTGCCAGCAGTGAACCGGACAAGAACACCGGGGAGCTGTTTTTT. Its translation: CASSEPDKNTGELFF.

This rearrangement joins TRBV29-1 to TRBJ2-5; TRBD2 is a possible D gene (6 bases). CDR3 length equals 13 residues. Looked up from germline, CDR1 is SQVTM and CDR2 is ANQGSEA. Between the trimmed V and J ends, which lost 6 bases and 2 bases, there was a span of 13 bases. The CDR3 nucleotides are TGCAGCGTCCCCGCTAGCGCACAAGAGACCCAGTACTTC. This translates into CSVPASAQETQYF. Complete variable domain (other parts from reference TRBV29-1 and TRBJ2-5): SAVISQKPSRDICQRGTSLTIQCQVDSQVTMMFWYRQQPGQSLTLIATANQGSEATYESGFVIDKFPISRPNLTFSTLTVSNMSPEDSSIYLCSVPASAQETQYFGPGTRLLVL.

In its sample, this clonotype was seen once. At one end, the junction sequence differs from germline, possibly due to a read error. The chain combines TRBV2 with TRBJ2-1; TRBD2 might be the D (6 bases). The germline V gene encodes CDR1 SNHLY and CDR2 FYNNEI. This CDR3 contains 15 residues. CDR3 in amino acids: CASSDGVAEAPPALF. The CDR3 DNA is TGTGCCAGCAGTGACGGGGTAGCGGAGGCACCCCCCGCCCTCTTC.

V gene TRBV5-4 combines with J gene TRBJ2-3; the match to TRBD2 covers 12 bases. The CDR3 totals 15 residues. In germline, CDR1 is SGHNT, CDR2 YYREEE (reference sequence). With V trimmed by 4 bases and J by 4 bases, 4 bases remained unmatched. The CDR3 region is CASSQTSGSADTQYF. In DNA, the CDR3 is TGTGCCAGCAGCCAGACTAGCGGGAGTGCAGATACGCAGTATTTT.

V gene TRBV27 combines with J gene TRBJ2-6; TRBD1 is a possible D gene (5 bases). V lost 3 bases, J lost 0 bases, and 21 bases lay in between. Germline V gives CDR1 MNHEY, CDR2 SMNVEV (reference sequence). This CDR3 region has 20 residues. The CDR3 loop is CASSFGQGQVWFSGANVLTF. The DNA for the CDR3 is TGTGCCAGCAGTTTTGGTCAGGGTCAAGTTTGGTTCTCTGGGGCCAACGTCCTGACTTTC.

The chain is built from TRBV5-1 and TRBJ2-3; 7 bases agree with TRBD1. V lost 3 bases to trimming and J lost 0 bases; unmatched junction nucleotides: 10. This CDR3 region has 17 residues. CDR1 and CDR2 from the germline V gene are SGHRS and YFSETQ. The CDR3: CASSSLRQGASTDTQYF. The CDR3 DNA sequence: TGCGCCAGCAGCTCCCTGCGACAGGGAGCTAGCACAGATACGCAGTATTTT.

The chain is built from TRBV20-1 and TRBJ2-3, with D hard to call. Between the trimmed V and J ends, which lost 0 bases and 4 bases, there was a span of 8 bases. CDR1 and CDR2 (germline): DFQATT, SNEGSKA (reference sequence). CDR3 size: 13 residues. The CDR3 spells CSARESSPDTQYF. CDR3 nucleotides: TGCAGTGCTAGAGAGTCCTCCCCAGATACGCAGTATTTT.

This clonotype was recorded once. The chain recombines TRBV27 with TRBJ2-3; D is unclear. Trimming left V 3 bases short and J 7 bases short, with 11 bases between. Germline CDR1 MNHEY, CDR2 SMNVEV (reference sequence). CDR3 size: 13 residues. The CDR3 DNA is TGTGCCAGCAGTTTTGGTACAGCTAATACGCAGTATTTT. Encoded protein: CASSFGTANTQYF.

A note on this clonotype: One end of the junction fails to match germline, which may point to a read error. This chain joins TRBV7-2 and TRBJ2-1, with D unclear. CDR3 length: 11 residues. Per germline, CDR1 SGHTA and CDR2 FQGNSA. The CDR3 nucleotides read TGTGCCAGCAACTTACACGATGAGCAGTTCTTC. Its translation is CASNLHDEQFF. Full variable domain (outside the CDR3, taken from reference TRBV7-2 and TRBJ2-1): GAGVSQSPSNKVTEKGKDVELRCDPISGHTALYWYRQSLGQGLEFLIYFQGNSAPDKSGLPSDRFSAERTGGSVSTLTIQRTQQEDSAVYLCASNLHDEQFFGPGTRLTVL.

The V gene is TRBV7-2, the J gene TRBJ2-5, with unresolved D. Trimming removed 1 base at V and 1 base at J, with 1 base between. The CDR3 totals 12 residues. Germline V gene lookup returns CDR1 SGHTA and CDR2 FQGNSA. For the CDR3, the DNA is TGTGCCAGCAGCTTAGGCCAAGAGACCCAGTACTTC. Its protein product is CASSLGQETQYF.

Here the CDR3 reads CASSETGSTGNTIYF. As DNA, the CDR3 is TGTGCCAGCAGTGAGACAGGTTCAACTGGAAACACCATATATTTT. The chain uses TRBV25-1 and TRBJ1-3; D may be TRBD1 (6 bases). Germline CDR1 reads MGHDK; CDR2 reads SYGVNS. The V and J ends lost 3 bases and 2 bases respectively, with 11 bases between them. There are 15 residues in the CDR3.

The chain couples TRBV30 to TRBJ1-2, with 7 bases identical to TRBD1. CDR1 GTSNPN and CDR2 SVGIG come from the germline V gene (reference sequence). This CDR3 region has 13 residues. V gave up 3 bases and J gave up 5 bases; unmatched junction bases: 6. The chain's CDR3 is CAWSPGQYYGYTF. For the CDR3, the DNA is TGTGCCTGGAGCCCGGGACAGTATTATGGCTACACCTTC. Full variable domain (outside the CDR3, taken from reference TRBV30 and TRBJ1-2): SQTIHQWPATLVQPVGSPLSLECTVEGTSNPNLYWYRQAAGRGLQLLFYSVGIGQISSEVPQNLSASRPQDRQFILSSKKLLLSDSGFYLCAWSPGQYYGYTFGSGTRLTVV.

J is TRBJ2-1 and V is TRBV28; 9 nucleotides match TRBD2. V lost 6 bases, J lost 6 bases, and 6 bases stayed unmatched. CDR1 is MDHEN and CDR2 is SYDVKM in the germline V gene. This CDR3 comprises 14 residues. As DNA, the CDR3 is TGTGCCAGCAGAGGACTAGCGAGAGCCAATGAGCAGTTCTTC. It encodes CASRGLARANEQFF.

The chain couples TRBV20-1 to TRBJ2-3; D gene uncertain. V lost 7 bases, J lost 5 bases, and 10 bases lay in between. The CDR3 length is 11 residues. Germline assignment: CDR1 DFQATT and CDR2 SNEGSKA (reference sequence). CDR3 coding DNA: TGCAGTGTTAAACTTTTAGATACGCAGTATTTT. Translation gives CSVKLLDTQYF.

The chain couples TRBV10-3 to TRBJ1-5, with a possible D match to TRBD1 (6 bases). V lost 0 bases to trimming and J lost 8 bases, with 11 bases between them. The length of the CDR3 is 14 residues. The germline CDR1 and CDR2 sequences are ENHRY and SYGVKD. CDR3 sequence: CAISESQGLEPQHF. Written as DNA, the CDR3 is TGTGCCATCAGTGAGTCGCAGGGGCTGGAGCCCCAGCATTTT.

The chain recombines TRBV12-3 or TRBV12-4 with TRBJ2-1, with D possibly TRBD2 on 6 matching bases. V was cut by 3 bases and J by 8 bases, with 14 bases left in between. The length of the CDR3 is 14 residues. The CDR3 sequence is CASSFGTPPDEQFF. As DNA, the CDR3 is TGTGCCAGCAGTTTCGGGACTCCCCCGGATGAGCAGTTCTTC.

This clonotype occurred once. V is TRBV6-2 or TRBV6-3 and J is TRBJ2-2; no reliable D call. Trimming shortened V by 8 bases and J by 6 bases, and 13 bases separated the two germline ends. This CDR3 spans 13 amino acids. Germline V lookup: CDR1 MNHEY, CDR2 SVGEGT. The CDR3 is CASAPSRAGELFF. The CDR3 nucleotides read TGTGCCAGCGCCCCGAGTAGGGCCGGGGAGCTGTTTTTT.

The chain links TRBV7-6 to TRBJ1-3, with D perhaps TRBD1 (5 bases). The CDR3 sequence is 14 residues long. CDR1 SGHVS and CDR2 FNYEAQ come from the germline V gene. V dropped 5 bases and J dropped 0 bases, with 8 bases sitting between them. CDR3 amino acids: CASSLTASGNTIYF. Written as DNA, the CDR3 is TGTGCCAGCAGCCTGACAGCCTCTGGAAACACCATATATTTT.

V usage is TRBV18 and J usage is TRBJ2-1; TRBD2 matches 10 bases. The CDR3 sequence is 16 residues long. Germline V lookup: CDR1 KGHSH, CDR2 LQKENI. V trimming: 1 base; J trimming: 7 bases; junction bases outside the gene matches: 7. CDR3 protein: CASSPLGLAGANEQFF. The CDR3 DNA is TGTGCCAGCTCACCACTCGGCCTAGCGGGAGCGAATGAGCAGTTCTTC.

This clonotype appeared a single time. The rearrangement links TRBV19 to TRBJ1-5, with 10 positions matching TRBD1. The CDR3 spans 15 residues. The V gene end was trimmed by 4 bases and the J gene end by 6 bases; junction bases not matched to a gene: 6. The germline gives CDR1 LNHDA, CDR2 SQIVND (reference sequence). CDR3 in DNA: TGTGCCAGTAGTACCCCGGGACAGGGGACTCAGCCCCAGCATTTT. The encoded protein is CASSTPGQGTQPQHF.

The chain combines TRBV23-1 with TRBJ2-6, with D perhaps matching TRBD1 or TRBD2 (5 bases each). TRBV23-1 belongs to the ORF category, with a function that is uncertain. The CDR3 runs to 16 residues. The V end was cut by 11 bases, the J end by 2 bases, with 19 bases between. Written as DNA, the CDR3 is TGCGCCGGGGGTGCTCGGGGTTCCGCTGGGGCCAACGTCCTGACTTTC. This codes for CAGGARGSAGANVLTF.

The chain has TRBV5-4 and TRBJ2-1, with unresolved D. Trimming removed 2 bases at V and 0 bases at J, with 9 bases between. The CDR3 runs 15 residues. From germline, CDR1 is SGHNT and CDR2 YYREEE (reference sequence). The CDR3 sequence: CASSFDPSSYNEQFF. CDR3 nucleotide sequence: TGTGCCAGCAGCTTTGACCCGAGCTCCTACAATGAGCAGTTCTTC.

This rearrangement joins TRBV29-1 to TRBJ2-5; D is unclear. Between the trimmed V and J ends, which lost 3 bases and 7 bases, there was a span of 9 bases. Germline CDR1 and CDR2: SQVTM and ANQGSEA. The CDR3 spans 11 residues. CDR3 region: CSVDTGGTQYF. CDR3 DNA sequence: TGCAGCGTTGATACGGGCGGGACCCAGTACTTC.

This chain links TRBV18 with TRBJ1-1, with 9 bases that match TRBD1. Germline V CDR1 and CDR2: KGHSH, LQKENI. The V gene end was trimmed by 4 bases and the J gene end by 4 bases; junction bases not matched to a gene: 4. The CDR3 has 14 amino acids. Here the CDR3 DNA reads TGTGCCAGCTCACGGGACAGGGAGGGCACTGAAGCTTTCTTT. It specifies CASSRDREGTEAFF.

The chain carries TRBV30 and TRBJ1-4, with 8 bases aligning to TRBD1. CDR1 GTSNPN and CDR2 SVGIG come from the germline V gene (reference sequence). Trimming cost V 2 bases and J 4 bases; bases outside gene matches: 3. CDR3 length: 14 residues. CDR3 residues: CAWSITGGNEKLFF. DNA for the CDR3: TGTGCCTGGAGTATCACAGGGGGTAATGAAAAACTGTTTTTT. The full variable domain, in which reference TRBV30 and TRBJ1-4 provide the parts outside the CDR3, is SQTIHQWPATLVQPVGSPLSLECTVEGTSNPNLYWYRQAAGRGLQLLFYSVGIGQISSEVPQNLSASRPQDRQFILSSKKLLLSDSGFYLCAWSITGGNEKLFFGSGTQLSVL.